This T cell receptor (beta chain) was retrieved from a study of T-cell memory formation after mild COVID-19. For the study at large: For the most part, TCR clusters were specific to one donor.

V was cut by 4 bases and J by 4 bases, with 10 bases left in between. The CDR3 totals 13 residues. From germline, CDR1 is SGHVS and CDR2 FQNEAQ. General study results and limits: Among CD4+ contracting clones, most were CM and EM, and CD8+ ones EMRA. Balance between CD4 and CD8 was seen in clones contracting day 15 to 85, and a CD4+ lean was seen in later expanders.

From 5'RACE with constant-segment primers came TCR alpha and TCR beta cDNA libraries that carried sample barcodes and UMIs. TCRdb reanalysed the 5' RACE reads using MiXCR and keeps one entry per CDR3 protein. The sample carries nearly 110,000 distinct CDR3 sequences, about 18% recorded once. The sample holds a few counts of this clonotype. The antigen is unknown. The clonotype comes from an adult woman who had mild COVID-19 (a few samples of this study predate the infection). Cell type and time point are not known. The sequenced sample consisted of PBMCs or a T cell subset sorted from them (not recorded which). This chain uses TRBV7-8 with TRBJ1-2; no reliable D call. The CDR3 loop reads CASSSPGGYGYTF. The CDR3 DNA reads TGTGCCAGCAGCTCCCCGGGAGGCTATGGCTACACCTTC.